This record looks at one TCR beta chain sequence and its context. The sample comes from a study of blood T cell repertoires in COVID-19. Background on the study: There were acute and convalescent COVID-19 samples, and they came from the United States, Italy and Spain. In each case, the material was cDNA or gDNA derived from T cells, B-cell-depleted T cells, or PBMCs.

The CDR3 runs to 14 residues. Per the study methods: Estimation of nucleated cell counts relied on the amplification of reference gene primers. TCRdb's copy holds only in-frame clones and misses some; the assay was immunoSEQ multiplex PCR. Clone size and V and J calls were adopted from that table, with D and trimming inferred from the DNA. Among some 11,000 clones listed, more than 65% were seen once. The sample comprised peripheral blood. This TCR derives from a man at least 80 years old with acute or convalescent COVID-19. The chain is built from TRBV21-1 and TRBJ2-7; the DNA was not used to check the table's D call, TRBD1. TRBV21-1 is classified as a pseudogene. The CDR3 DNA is TGTGCCAGCAGCCCGACAGGGAGCCCCCACGAGCAGTACTTC. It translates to CASSPTGSPHEQYF.